This record covers a single TCR beta chain. No antigen is known for it. These data are taken from a study of cytomegalovirus exposure and HLA in healthy donors. Study-level results: Sequencing had likely introduced a cluster of highly shared sequence variants as an artifact. Indistinguishability led to the exclusion of some V segments, TRBV6-2 and TRBV6-3 included.

In the PCR, 60 Vbeta and 13 Jbeta primers were used. Sequenced by immunoSEQ multiplex PCR; TCRdb stores in-frame clones only, minus some. Recorded for this sample: roughly 100,000 clones. There are 16 residues in the CDR3. Germline values: CDR1 MNHNS, CDR2 SASEGT. Trimming cost V 0 bases and J 9 bases, with 15 bases left between them. This TCR came from a man aged 40-50 years in good health and CMV-seronegative. This rearrangement joins TRBV6-1 to TRBJ1-6; possible D gene TRBD1, 6 bases. Material: PBMCs. CDR3 sequence reads: CASSEAHNRVSSPLHF. The CDR3, as DNA: TGTGCCAGCAGTGAAGCGCATAACAGGGTTAGTTCACCCCTCCACTTT.